This is a list of T cell receptor beta chains from one sample in a study of blood T cells in healthy people across ages. From the 5' RACE reads, TCRdb called clonotypes with MiXCR, one entry per CDR3 protein. The table includes over a million distinct CDR3 sequences, under 55% detected once. Sequencing input: blood. The receptors come from an older woman in good health. Each CDR3 is given with its conserved first and last residue. The order of the fields is V gene, J gene, D gene, clone size, CDR3 protein, CDR3 DNA. The D gene is left open where the match is weak. The size of a clone is reported for some rows only, either as once, few or many, or as a class for expanded clones.

V gene: TRBV29-1
J gene: TRBJ2-1
D gene: -
clone size: -
CDR3 protein: CSVERTGSF
CDR3 DNA: TGCAGCGTTGAAAGAACAGGATCTTTC

V gene: TRBV20-1
J gene: TRBJ1-1
D gene: -
clone size: -
CDR3 protein: CSANGHTEAFF
CDR3 DNA: TGCAGTGCTAACGGACACACTGAAGCTTTCTTT

V gene: TRBV11-2
J gene: TRBJ2-5
D gene: TRBD2
clone size: many
CDR3 protein: CASSLGTRLQETQYF
CDR3 DNA: TGTGCCAGCAGCTTAGGGACTAGGCTCCAAGAGACCCAGTACTTC

V gene: TRBV9
J gene: TRBJ2-5
D gene: -
clone size: -
CDR3 protein: CASSVVPSSQETQYF
CDR3 DNA: TGTGCCAGCAGCGTAGTTCCTAGTTCCCAAGAGACCCAGTACTTC

V gene: TRBV7-6
J gene: TRBJ1-1
D gene: TRBD1
clone size: many
CDR3 protein: CASSLGQGNTEAFF
CDR3 DNA: TGTGCCAGCAGTTTAGGACAGGGGAACACTGAAGCTTTCTTT

V gene: TRBV7-8
J gene: TRBJ2-5
D gene: -
clone size: -
CDR3 protein: CASKPTGPGVAQYF
CDR3 DNA: TGTGCCAGCAAACCTACAGGACCCGGGGTGGCCCAGTACTTC

V gene: TRBV29-1
J gene: TRBJ2-3
D gene: -
clone size: few
CDR3 protein: CSTRRGITDTQYF
CDR3 DNA: TGCAGCACCCGGAGGGGGATCACAGATACGCAGTATTTT

V gene: TRBV3-1
J gene: TRBJ2-1
D gene: TRBD2
clone size: -
CDR3 protein: CASSPGLAGGFVNEQFF
CDR3 DNA: TGTGCCAGCAGCCCCGGACTAGCGGGAGGTTTTGTAAATGAGCAGTTCTTC

V gene: TRBV4-2
J gene: TRBJ2-3
D gene: TRBD2
clone size: -
CDR3 protein: CASSQVAGSGTDTQYF
CDR3 DNA: TGTGCCAGCAGCCAAGTAGCGGGGTCGGGCACAGATACGCAGTATTTT

V gene: TRBV29-1
J gene: TRBJ1-2
D gene: -
clone size: -
CDR3 protein: CSVPHGANYGYTF
CDR3 DNA: TGCAGCGTGCCCCATGGTGCGAACTATGGCTACACCTTC

V gene: TRBV12-3/TRBV12-4
J gene: TRBJ2-1
D gene: TRBD2
clone size: -
CDR3 protein: CASSRLAGFSYNEQFF
CDR3 DNA: TGTGCCAGCTCCCGACTAGCGGGATTCTCCTACAATGAGCAGTTCTTC

V gene: TRBV27
J gene: TRBJ2-7
D gene: TRBD1
clone size: -
CDR3 protein: CASTKTGTGRYEQYF
CDR3 DNA: TGTGCCAGCACCAAGACCGGGACAGGGCGATACGAGCAGTACTTC

V gene: TRBV7-3
J gene: TRBJ2-6
D gene: TRBD1
clone size: few
CDR3 protein: CASSTPGQGSGANVLTF
CDR3 DNA: TGTGCCAGCAGCACCCCGGGACAGGGCTCTGGGGCCAACGTCCTGACTTTC

V gene: TRBV12-3/TRBV12-4
J gene: TRBJ2-7
D gene: TRBD1
clone size: few
CDR3 protein: CASRQNRDRGSYEQYF
CDR3 DNA: TGTGCCAGCAGGCAGAACCGGGACAGGGGCTCCTACGAGCAGTACTTC

V gene: TRBV10-3
J gene: TRBJ2-1
D gene: -
clone size: -
CDR3 protein: CAIGQLKLNEQFF
CDR3 DNA: TGTGCCATCGGACAGCTAAAACTCAATGAGCAGTTCTTC

V gene: TRBV11-2
J gene: TRBJ2-1
D gene: TRBD2
clone size: -
CDR3 protein: CASSLTGTSGSNEQFF
CDR3 DNA: TGTGCCAGCAGCTTAACCGGGACTAGCGGGAGCAATGAGCAGTTCTTC

V gene: TRBV5-5
J gene: TRBJ2-7
D gene: TRBD2
clone size: few
CDR3 protein: CASSLESGGGSYEQYF
CDR3 DNA: TGTGCCAGCAGCTTGGAGTCGGGAGGGGGATCCTACGAGCAGTACTTC

V gene: TRBV20-1
J gene: TRBJ1-4
D gene: -
clone size: -
CDR3 protein: CSARVSSGKLFF
CDR3 DNA: TGCAGTGCTAGAGTCTCTTCTGGAAAACTGTTTTTT

V gene: TRBV20-1
J gene: TRBJ2-1
D gene: -
clone size: -
CDR3 protein: CSASGSGREQFF
CDR3 DNA: TGCAGTGCTAGCGGGAGCGGTCGTGAGCAGTTCTTC

V gene: TRBV12-3/TRBV12-4
J gene: TRBJ2-3
D gene: -
clone size: -
CDR3 protein: CASSVTAADTQYF
CDR3 DNA: TGTGCCAGCAGTGTAACTGCTGCAGATACGCAGTATTTT

V gene: TRBV7-6
J gene: TRBJ1-1
D gene: -
clone size: -
CDR3 protein: CASSLGPGDLTIMNTEAFF
CDR3 DNA: TGTGCCAGCAGCTTAGGTCCAGGGGACCTTACAATCATGAACACTGAAGCTTTCTTT